The entry below gives a single TCR beta chain sequence along with its context. This sample was taken from a study of blood T cell repertoires in COVID-19. The data were produced by immunoSEQ multiplex PCR, yet TCRdb's version contains in-frame clones alone and is incomplete. The sample has some 240,000 clones; roughly 80% are singletons. Losses at the gene ends were 6 bases for V and 0 bases for J; bases not matched to a gene: 1. Germline CDR1 is SGHAT and CDR2 is FQDESV (reference sequence). This CDR3 spans 15 amino acids. The sample taken for sequencing was peripheral blood. The TCR originated in a woman between 65 and 79 years old with COVID-19, enrolled during active disease. This chain links TRBV11-1 with TRBJ2-1, with 11 bases identical to TRBD2. CDR3 sequence: CASSTSGSSYNEQFF. CDR3 nucleotide sequence: TGTGCCAGCAGTACTAGCGGGAGCTCCTACAATGAGCAGTTCTTC. Supplemented by reference TRBV11-1 and TRBJ2-1, the full variable domain reads EAEVAQSPRYKITEKSQAVAFWCDPISGHATLYWYRQILGQGPELLVQFQDESVVDDSQLPKDRFSAERLKGVDSTLKIQPAELGDSAMYLCASSTSGSSYNEQFFGPGTRLTVL.